These 21 T cell receptor beta chains originate from one sample sequenced in a study of blood T cell repertoires in COVID-19. Data came from immunoSEQ multiplex PCR; TCRdb stores just in-frame clones and leaves some out. The table lists around 470,000 clones, roughly 89% of them singletons. The specimen sequenced was peripheral blood. The receptors were gathered from a man in his late teens or twenties with COVID-19, enrolled during active disease.

The chain recombines TRBV11-3 with TRBJ2-1, with 8 bases identical to TRBD2. Germline V lookup: CDR1 SGHNT, CDR2 YENEEA. V lost 7 bases and J lost 5; bases outside the gene matches: 7. The CDR3 has 14 amino acids. The CDR3: CASTSGGTNNEQFF. The CDR3 DNA reads TGTGCCAGCACCTCGGGGGGGACAAACAATGAGCAGTTCTTC.

The chain carries TRBV2 and TRBJ2-1; TRBD2 might be the D (7 bases). This CDR3 region has 13 residues. Germline loops: CDR1 SNHLY, CDR2 FYNNEI. Between the trimmed V and J ends, which lost 7 bases and 3 bases, there was a span of 10 bases. The CDR3 loop reads CASTGGHYNEQFF. DNA of the CDR3: TGTGCCAGCACGGGGGGCCACTACAATGAGCAGTTCTTC. The whole variable domain, remainder taken from reference TRBV2 and TRBJ2-1, is EPEVTQTPSHQVTQMGQEVILRCVPISNHLYFYWYRQILGQKVEFLVSFYNNEISEKSEIFDDQFSVERPDGSNFTLKIRSTKLEDSAMYFCASTGGHYNEQFFGPGTRLTVL.

This chain links TRBV27 with TRBJ1-5; D is ambiguous. V was shortened by 1 base and J by 4 bases, with 8 bases between the two germline ends. The CDR3 length is 14 residues. Germline assignment: CDR1 MNHEY and CDR2 SMNVEV (reference sequence). The CDR3: CASSLYGVNQPQHF. The CDR3 bases are TGTGCCAGCAGTTTATACGGTGTTAATCAGCCCCAGCATTTT.

This chain uses TRBV4-1 with TRBJ2-1, with D tentatively TRBD2 (5 bases). The germline V and J ends were trimmed by 1 base and 1 base, with 17 bases remaining between them. The CDR3 is 18 amino acids. Per germline, CDR1 MGHRA and CDR2 YSYEKL. Written as DNA, the CDR3 is TGCGCCAGCAGCCAAGGACGAAGCGGAGTCGTATCCTACAATGAGCAGTTCTTC. Protein product: CASSQGRSGVVSYNEQFF.

The rearrangement links TRBV5-1 to TRBJ2-7; 9 bases align to TRBD2. J was trimmed by 5 bases and V by 0 bases; bases with no gene match: 6. This CDR3 has 15 residues. The germline V gene encodes CDR1 SGHRS and CDR2 YFSETQ. CDR3 in DNA: TGCGCCAGCAGCTTGGTGGCGGGAGGGCTGGACGAGCAGTACTTC. It translates to CASSLVAGGLDEQYF.

J is TRBJ2-3 and V is TRBV6-1, with 9 bases lining up with TRBD2. The length of the CDR3 is 17 residues. Trimming removed 4 bases from V and 2 bases from J; junction bases left unmatched: 10. Germline CDR1 and CDR2: MNHNS and SASEGT. The CDR3 bases are TGTGCCAGCAGTGCAAGAAACCTAGCGGGGTACACAGATACGCAGTATTTT. It encodes CASSARNLAGYTDTQYF.

Only a few counts were recorded for this clone. The rearrangement links TRBV7-9 to TRBJ1-6; D is perhaps TRBD1 (5 bases). Deletions cut 6 bases from V and 6 bases from J, with 9 bases between. CDR1 and CDR2 from the germline V gene are SEHNR and FQNEAQ (reference sequence). The CDR3 totals 13 residues. The CDR3 DNA follows: TGTGCCAGCAGTAGGACACTTAATTCACCCCTCCACTTT. This encodes CASSRTLNSPLHF.

V usage is TRBV7-8 and J usage is TRBJ1-1; maybe TRBD1 (5 bases). The CDR3 sequence is 13 residues long. Germline values: CDR1 SGHVS, CDR2 FQNEAQ. Between the trimmed V and J ends, which lost 5 bases and 5 bases, there was a span of 12 bases. The CDR3 nucleotides read TGTGCCAGCAGCCCGCAGACAGAGACTGAAGCTTTCTTT. As protein: CASSPQTETEAFF.

The chain carries TRBV11-3 and TRBJ2-3, with TRBD1 matching 10 bases. Unmatched junction bases numbered 9, after V lost 6 bases and J lost 6 bases. Germline V CDR1 and CDR2: SGHNT, YENEEA. There are 15 residues in the CDR3. The CDR3 here is CASSLSGTGADTQYF. In DNA form, the CDR3 reads TGTGCCAGCAGTCTCTCCGGGACAGGGGCCGATACGCAGTATTTT.

The CDR3 here is CASSTQGGNRETQYF. The CDR3 DNA reads TGTGCCAGCAGTACACAGGGGGGGAACCGAGAGACCCAGTACTTC. The chain recombines TRBV2 with TRBJ2-5, with a possible D match to TRBD1 (8 bases). Germline values: CDR1 SNHLY, CDR2 FYNNEI. This CDR3 is built from 15 residues. The ends were cut back, 5 bases at V and 4 bases at J, with 17 bases in the middle.

The gene calls are TRBV5-5 and TRBJ1-6; weak D call: TRBD1 (6 bases). The CDR3 sequence is 16 residues long. CDR1 is SGHKS, CDR2 YYEKEE, per germline (reference sequence). The ends were cut back, 1 base at V and 9 bases at J, with 17 bases in the middle. Here the CDR3 reads CASSLLQGYGASPLHF. The CDR3 DNA reads as TGTGCCAGCAGCTTGTTGCAGGGGTATGGAGCTTCACCCCTCCACTTT. The whole variable domain, remainder taken from reference TRBV5-5 and TRBJ1-6, is DAGVTQSPTHLIKTRGQQVTLRCSPISGHKSVSWYQQVLGQGPQFIFQYYEKEERGRGNFPDRFSARQFPNYSSELNVNALLLGDSALYLCASSLLQGYGASPLHFGNGTRLTVT.

The table lists this clone with a count of one. The gene calls are TRBV2 and TRBJ1-5; 7 bases agree with TRBD1. V dropped 3 bases and J dropped 2; count of bases not matched to a gene: 4. Germline V gives CDR1 SNHLY, CDR2 FYNNEI. The CDR3 spans 15 residues. The DNA for the CDR3 is TGTGCCAGCAGTGACGAAGGGACAGGCAATCAGCCCCAGCATTTT. Its translation: CASSDEGTGNQPQHF.

CDR3 DNA: TGTGCCAGCAGTGCGGGACTTATAGAGCAGTACTTC. Translating it yields CASSAGLIEQYF. The rearrangement links TRBV27 to TRBJ2-7; a weak D match, TRBD2 (6 bases). Trimming cost V 5 bases and J 7 bases, with 12 bases left between them. CDR1 and CDR2 from the germline V gene are MNHEY and SMNVEV (reference sequence). The CDR3 loop spans 12 amino acids.

The V and J genes are TRBV5-6 and TRBJ2-7; 8 nucleotides line up with TRBD1. Looked up from germline, CDR1 is SGHDT and CDR2 is YYEEEE. The V segment lost 4 bases and the J segment 7 bases; nucleotides outside the gene matches: 10. CDR3 length equals 14 residues. The CDR3: CASSPPGGAEEQYF. The CDR3 DNA sequence: TGTGCCAGCAGCCCCCCAGGGGGCGCGGAAGAGCAGTACTTC.

This clone was counted once. This sequence joins TRBV10-3 and TRBJ2-2; 8 positions agree with TRBD2. The CDR3 runs to 14 residues. CDR1 is ENHRY and CDR2 is SYGVKD in the germline V gene. With V trimmed by 3 bases and J by 4 bases, 1 base remained unmatched. The CDR3 bases are TGTGCCATCAGTGACCGGGAGGGCACCGGGGAGCTGTTTTTT. Its translation: CAISDREGTGELFF.

The chain links TRBV10-1 to TRBJ2-1, with a possible D match to TRBD2 (6 bases). V gave up 3 bases and J gave up 5 bases, with 14 bases separating them. Germline V gene lookup returns CDR1 WNHNN and CDR2 SYGVQD (reference sequence). The CDR3 covers 15 residues. The CDR3 here is CASSDSGTGHNEQFF. The CDR3 nucleotides read TGCGCCAGCAGTGATTCCGGGACTGGACACAATGAGCAGTTCTTC.

J is TRBJ1-1 and V is TRBV27; D unresolved. CDR1 and CDR2 (germline): MNHEY, SMNVEV (reference sequence). Trimming stripped 4 bases from V and 5 bases from J, with 11 bases between. The CDR3 has 13 residues. CDR3 DNA: TGTGCCAGCAGTTGGGTCGGAGGGACTGAAGCTTTCTTT. It codes for CASSWVGGTEAFF.

V is TRBV2 and J is TRBJ1-2, with 9 bases aligning to TRBD1. CDR1 and CDR2 (germline): SNHLY, FYNNEI. V dropped 3 bases and J dropped 4; count of bases not matched to a gene: 9. The CDR3 totals 16 residues. The CDR3 nucleotides read TGTGCCAGCAGTGACCTTCGGACAGGGGTGACCTATGGCTACACCTTC. Its translation is CASSDLRTGVTYGYTF.

The chain is built from TRBV19 and TRBJ1-5, with 11 bases matching TRBD1. The CDR3 is 14 amino acids. The J segment lost 6 bases and the V segment lost 9 bases, leaving 7 bases of the junction unmatched. Germline lookup yields CDR1 LNHDA and CDR2 SQIVND (reference sequence). CDR3 protein: CASAGQGVSQPQHF. CDR3 DNA: TGTGCCAGCGCGGGACAGGGGGTTTCTCAGCCCCAGCATTTT.

This rearrangement joins TRBV6-4 to TRBJ1-5; D remains ambiguous. The V and J ends lost 0 bases and 1 base respectively, with 10 bases between them. The CDR3 loop spans 16 amino acids. Germline lookup yields CDR1 MRHNA and CDR2 SNTAGT. In DNA, the CDR3 is TGTGCCAGCAGTGACTCGTCAGTAAGAAGCAATCAGCCCCAGCATTTT. Its translation: CASSDSSVRSNQPQHF.

V is TRBV9 and J is TRBJ2-2; D is perhaps TRBD1 (5 bases). V was cut by 3 bases and J by 2 bases, with 8 bases left in between. Germline CDR1 is SGDLS and CDR2 is YYNGEE. CDR3 length equals 14 residues. CDR3 coding DNA: TGTGCCAGCAGCGCGACAGTTAACACCGGGGAGCTGTTTTTT. It is translated as CASSATVNTGELFF.